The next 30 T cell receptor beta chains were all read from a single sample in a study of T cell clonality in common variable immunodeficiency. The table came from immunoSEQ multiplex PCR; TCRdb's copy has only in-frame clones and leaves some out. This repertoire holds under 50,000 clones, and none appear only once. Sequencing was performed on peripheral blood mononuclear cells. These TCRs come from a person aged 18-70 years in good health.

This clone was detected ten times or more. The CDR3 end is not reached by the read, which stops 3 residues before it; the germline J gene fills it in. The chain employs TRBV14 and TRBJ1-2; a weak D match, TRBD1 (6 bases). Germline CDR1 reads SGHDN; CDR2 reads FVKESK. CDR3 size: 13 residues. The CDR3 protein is CASSVDRGGGYTF. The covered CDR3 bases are TGTGCCAGCAGCGTGGACAGAGGAGGAGGC. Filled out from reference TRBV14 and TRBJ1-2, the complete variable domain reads EAGVTQFPSHSVIEKGQTVTLRCDPISGHDNLYWYRRVMGKEIKFLLHFVKESKQDESGMPNNRFLAERTGGTYSTLKVQPAELEDSGVYFCASSVDRGGGYTFGSGTRLTVV.

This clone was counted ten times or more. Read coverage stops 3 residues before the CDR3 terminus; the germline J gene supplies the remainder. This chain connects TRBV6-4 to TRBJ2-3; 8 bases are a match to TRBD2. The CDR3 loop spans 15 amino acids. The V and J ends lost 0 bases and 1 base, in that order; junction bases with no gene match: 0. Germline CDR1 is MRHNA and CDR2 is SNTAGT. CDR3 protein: CASSDSRGGTDTQYF. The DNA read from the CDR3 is TGTGCCAGCAGTGACTCGCGGGGGGGCACAGATACG.

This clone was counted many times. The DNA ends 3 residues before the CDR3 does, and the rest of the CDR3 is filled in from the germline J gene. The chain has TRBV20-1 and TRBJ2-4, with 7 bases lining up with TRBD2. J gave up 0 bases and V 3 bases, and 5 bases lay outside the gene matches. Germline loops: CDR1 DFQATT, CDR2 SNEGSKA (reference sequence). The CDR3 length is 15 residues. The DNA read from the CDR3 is TGCAGTGCTAGGCGGGAGATCTTAGCCAAAAACATT. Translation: CSARREILAKNI. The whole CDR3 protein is CSARREILAKNIQYF.

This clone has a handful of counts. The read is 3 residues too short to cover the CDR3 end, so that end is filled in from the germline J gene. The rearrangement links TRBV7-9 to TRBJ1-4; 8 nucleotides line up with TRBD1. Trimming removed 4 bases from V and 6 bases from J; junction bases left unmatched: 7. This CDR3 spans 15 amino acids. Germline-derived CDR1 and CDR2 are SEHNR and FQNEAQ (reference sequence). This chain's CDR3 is CASSSGTGEYEKLFF. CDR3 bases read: TGTGCCAGCAGCTCCGGGACAGGAGAATATGAAAAA.

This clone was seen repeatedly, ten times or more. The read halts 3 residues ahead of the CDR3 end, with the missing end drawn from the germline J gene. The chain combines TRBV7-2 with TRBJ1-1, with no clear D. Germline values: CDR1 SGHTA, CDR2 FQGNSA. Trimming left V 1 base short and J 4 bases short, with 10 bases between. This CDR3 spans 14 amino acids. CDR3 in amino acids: CASSLEATGTEAFF. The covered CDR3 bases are TGTGCCAGCAGCTTAGAGGCGACGGGCACTGAA. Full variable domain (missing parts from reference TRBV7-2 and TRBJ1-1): GAGVSQSPSNKVTEKGKDVELRCDPISGHTALYWYRQSLGQGLEFLIYFQGNSAPDKSGLPSDRFSAERTGGSVSTLTIQRTQQEDSAVYLCASSLEATGTEAFFGQGTRLTVV.

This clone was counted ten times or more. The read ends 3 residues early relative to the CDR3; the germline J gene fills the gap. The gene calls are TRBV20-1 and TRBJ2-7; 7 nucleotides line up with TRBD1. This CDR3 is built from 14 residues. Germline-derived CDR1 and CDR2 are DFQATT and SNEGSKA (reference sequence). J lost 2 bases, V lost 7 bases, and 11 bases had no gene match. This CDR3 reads CSVTGQAYTYEQYF. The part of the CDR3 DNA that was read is TGCAGTGTGACCGGACAGGCTTACACCTACGAG.

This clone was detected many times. CDR3 DNA (partial): TGTGCCAGCTCTCTCGACGGGGAGACC. Translating it yields CASSLDGET. The CDR3, in full, reads CASSLDGETQYF. The V gene is TRBV18, the J gene TRBJ2-5; D remains ambiguous. Coverage ceases 3 residues before the CDR3 finishes, and the germline J gene fills in the end. V was shortened by 6 bases and J by 5 bases, with 10 bases between the two germline ends. This CDR3 is 12 amino acids long. Per the germline V gene, CDR1 is KGHSH and CDR2 is LQKENI. The complete variable domain, with remaining parts taken from reference TRBV18 and TRBJ2-5, reads NAGVMQNPRHLVRRRGQEARLRCSPMKGHSHVYWYRQLPEEGLKFMVYLQKENIIDESGMPKERFSAEFPKEGPSILRIQQVVRGDSAAYFCASSLDGETQYFGPGTRLLVL.

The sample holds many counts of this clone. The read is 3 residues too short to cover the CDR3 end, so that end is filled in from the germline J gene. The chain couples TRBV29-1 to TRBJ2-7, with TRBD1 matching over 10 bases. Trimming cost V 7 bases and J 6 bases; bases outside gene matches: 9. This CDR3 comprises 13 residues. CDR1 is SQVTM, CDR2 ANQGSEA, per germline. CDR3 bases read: TGCAGCGCCGAACTCGGACAGGGGGGCGAG. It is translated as CSAELGQGGE. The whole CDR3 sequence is CSAELGQGGEQYF.

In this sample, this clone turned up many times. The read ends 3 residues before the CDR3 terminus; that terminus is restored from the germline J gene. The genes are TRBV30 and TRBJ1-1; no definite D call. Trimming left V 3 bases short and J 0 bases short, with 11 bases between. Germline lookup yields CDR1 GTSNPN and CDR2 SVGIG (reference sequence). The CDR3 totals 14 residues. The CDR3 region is CAWRVEGLNTEAFF. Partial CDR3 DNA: TGTGCCTGGAGGGTTGAAGGGCTGAACACTGAA.

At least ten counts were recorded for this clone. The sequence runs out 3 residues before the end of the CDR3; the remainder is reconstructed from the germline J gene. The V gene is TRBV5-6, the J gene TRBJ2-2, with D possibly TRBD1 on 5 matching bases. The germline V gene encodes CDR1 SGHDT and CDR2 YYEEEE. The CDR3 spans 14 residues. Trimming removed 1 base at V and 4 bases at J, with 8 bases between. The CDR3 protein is CASSLIRVTGELFF. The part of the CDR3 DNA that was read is TGTGCCAGCAGCTTGATCAGGGTCACCGGGGAG.

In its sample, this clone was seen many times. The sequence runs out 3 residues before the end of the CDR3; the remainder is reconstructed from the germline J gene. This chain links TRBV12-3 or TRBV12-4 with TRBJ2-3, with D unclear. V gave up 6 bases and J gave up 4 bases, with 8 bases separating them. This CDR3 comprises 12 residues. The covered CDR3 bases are TGTGCCAGCAGCCCCTTCCCAGATACG. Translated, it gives CASSPFPDT. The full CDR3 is CASSPFPDTQYF.

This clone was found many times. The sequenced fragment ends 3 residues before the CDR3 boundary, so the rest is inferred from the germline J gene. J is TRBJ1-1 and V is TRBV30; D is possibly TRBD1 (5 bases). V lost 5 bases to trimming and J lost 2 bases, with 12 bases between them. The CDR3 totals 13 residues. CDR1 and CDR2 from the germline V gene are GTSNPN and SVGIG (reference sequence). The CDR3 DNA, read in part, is TGTGCCTGGGCTAGACAGACAAACACTGAA. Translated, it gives CAWARQTNTE. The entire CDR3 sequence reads CAWARQTNTEAFF.

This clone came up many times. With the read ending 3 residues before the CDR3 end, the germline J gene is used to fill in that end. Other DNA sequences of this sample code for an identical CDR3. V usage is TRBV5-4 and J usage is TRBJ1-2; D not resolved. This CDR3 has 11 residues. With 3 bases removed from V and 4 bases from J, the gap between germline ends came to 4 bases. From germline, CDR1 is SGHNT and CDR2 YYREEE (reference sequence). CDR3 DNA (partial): TGTGCCAGCAGCTCCGGCTATGGC. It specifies CASSSGYG. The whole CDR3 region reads CASSSGYGYTF. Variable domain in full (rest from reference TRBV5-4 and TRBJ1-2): ETGVTQSPTHLIKTRGQQVTLRCSSQSGHNTVSWYQQALGQGPQFIFQYYREEENGRGNFPPRFSGLQFPNYSSELNVNALELDDSALYLCASSSGYGYTFGSGTRLTVV.

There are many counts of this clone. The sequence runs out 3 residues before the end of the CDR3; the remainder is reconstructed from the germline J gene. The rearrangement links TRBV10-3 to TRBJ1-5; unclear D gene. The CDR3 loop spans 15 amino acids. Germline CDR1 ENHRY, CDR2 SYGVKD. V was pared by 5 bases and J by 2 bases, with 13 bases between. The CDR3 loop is CAISQGFEGNQPQHF. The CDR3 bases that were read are TGTGCCATCAGTCAAGGGTTTGAAGGCAATCAGCCC.

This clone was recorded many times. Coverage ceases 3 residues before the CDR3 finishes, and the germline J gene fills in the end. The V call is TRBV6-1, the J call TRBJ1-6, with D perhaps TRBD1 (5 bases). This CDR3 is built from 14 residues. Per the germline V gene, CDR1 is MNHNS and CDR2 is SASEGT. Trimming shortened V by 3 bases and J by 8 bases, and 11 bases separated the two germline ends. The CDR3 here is CASSDPTVYSPLHF. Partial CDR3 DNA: TGTGCCAGCAGTGACCCGACAGTATATTCACCC.

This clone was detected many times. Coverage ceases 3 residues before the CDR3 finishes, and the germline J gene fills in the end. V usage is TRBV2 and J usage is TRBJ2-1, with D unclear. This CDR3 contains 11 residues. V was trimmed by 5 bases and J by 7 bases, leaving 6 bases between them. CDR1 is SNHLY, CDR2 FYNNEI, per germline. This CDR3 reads CASSPLNEQFF. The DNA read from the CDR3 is TGTGCCAGCAGTCCTCTTAATGAG.

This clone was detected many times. CDR3 DNA, as far as it was read: TGCGCCAGCAGCCTACAGGGGGAGAAAACCGGGGAG. It encodes CASSLQGEKTGE. From start to end, the CDR3 is CASSLQGEKTGELFF. This chain links TRBV5-1 with TRBJ2-2; 8 nucleotides align to TRBD1. The read is 3 residues too short to cover the CDR3 end, so that end is filled in from the germline J gene. Trimming cost V 4 bases and J 5 bases; bases outside gene matches: 7. There are 15 residues in the CDR3. Germline assignment: CDR1 SGHRS and CDR2 YFSETQ.

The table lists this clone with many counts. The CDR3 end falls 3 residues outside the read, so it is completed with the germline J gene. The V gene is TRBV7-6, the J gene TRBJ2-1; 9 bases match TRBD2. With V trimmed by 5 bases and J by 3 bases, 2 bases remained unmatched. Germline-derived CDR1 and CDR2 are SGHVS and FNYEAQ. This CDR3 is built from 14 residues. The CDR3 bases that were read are TGTGCCAGCAGCCTGACTAGCGGCTACAATGAG. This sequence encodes CASSLTSGYNE. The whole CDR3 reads CASSLTSGYNEQFF. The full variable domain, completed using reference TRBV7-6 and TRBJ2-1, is GAGVSQSPRYKVTKRGQDVALRCDPISGHVSLYWYRQALGQGPEFLTYFNYEAQQDKSGLPNDRFSAERPEGSISTLTIQRTEQRDSAMYRCASSLTSGYNEQFFGPGTRLTVL.

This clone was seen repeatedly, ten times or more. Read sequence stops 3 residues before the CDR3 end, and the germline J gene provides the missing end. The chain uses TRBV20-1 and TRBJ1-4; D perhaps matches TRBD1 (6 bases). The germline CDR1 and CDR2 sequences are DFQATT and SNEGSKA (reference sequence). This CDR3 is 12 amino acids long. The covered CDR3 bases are TGCAGCCCGGCAAGGGGGAACTCACCA. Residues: CSPARGNSP. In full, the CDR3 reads CSPARGNSPLFF.

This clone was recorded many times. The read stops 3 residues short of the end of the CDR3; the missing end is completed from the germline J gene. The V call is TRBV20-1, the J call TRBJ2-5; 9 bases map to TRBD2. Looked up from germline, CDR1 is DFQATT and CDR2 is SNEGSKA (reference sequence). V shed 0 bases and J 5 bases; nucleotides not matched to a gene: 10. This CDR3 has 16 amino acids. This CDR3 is CSARDPWSSGSETQYF. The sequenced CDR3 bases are TGCAGTGCTAGAGATCCATGGAGTAGCGGGAGTGAGACC.

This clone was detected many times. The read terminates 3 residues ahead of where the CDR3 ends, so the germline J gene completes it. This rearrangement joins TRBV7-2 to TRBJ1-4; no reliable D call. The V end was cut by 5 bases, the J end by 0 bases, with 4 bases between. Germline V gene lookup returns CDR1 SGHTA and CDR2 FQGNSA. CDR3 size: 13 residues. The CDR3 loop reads CASSLSTNEKLFF. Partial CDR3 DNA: TGTGCCAGCAGCCTCTCAACTAATGAAAAA.

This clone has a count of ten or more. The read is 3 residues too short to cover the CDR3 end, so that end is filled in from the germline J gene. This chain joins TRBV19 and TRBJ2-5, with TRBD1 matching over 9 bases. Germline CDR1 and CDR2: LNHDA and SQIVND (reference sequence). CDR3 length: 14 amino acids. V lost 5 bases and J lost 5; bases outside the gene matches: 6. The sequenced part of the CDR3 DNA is TGTGCCAGTAGTGTTTCGACAGGGGGGGAGACC. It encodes CASSVSTGGET. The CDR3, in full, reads CASSVSTGGETQYF.

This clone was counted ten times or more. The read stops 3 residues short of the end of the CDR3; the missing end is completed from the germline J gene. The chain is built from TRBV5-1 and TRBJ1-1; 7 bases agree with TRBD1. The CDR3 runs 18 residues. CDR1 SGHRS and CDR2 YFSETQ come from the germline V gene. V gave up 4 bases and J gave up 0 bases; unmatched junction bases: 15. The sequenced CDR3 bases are TGCGCCAGCAGCATTTCGACAGGGCTGGCCGATGTGAACACTGAA. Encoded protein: CASSISTGLADVNTE. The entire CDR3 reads CASSISTGLADVNTEAFF.

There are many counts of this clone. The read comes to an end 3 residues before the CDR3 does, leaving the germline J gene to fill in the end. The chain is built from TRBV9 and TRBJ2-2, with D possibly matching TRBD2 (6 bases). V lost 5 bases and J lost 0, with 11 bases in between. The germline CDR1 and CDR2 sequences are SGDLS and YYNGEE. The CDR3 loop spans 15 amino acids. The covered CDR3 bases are TGTGCCAGCAGATCTAGCGCGTCGAACACCGGGGAG. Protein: CASRSSASNTGE. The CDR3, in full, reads CASRSSASNTGELFF.

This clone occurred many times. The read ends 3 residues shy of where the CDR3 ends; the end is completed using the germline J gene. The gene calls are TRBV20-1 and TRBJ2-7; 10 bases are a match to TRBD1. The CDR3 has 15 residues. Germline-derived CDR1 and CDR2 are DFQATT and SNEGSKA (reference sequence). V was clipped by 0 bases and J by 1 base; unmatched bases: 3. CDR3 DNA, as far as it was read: TGCAGTGCTAGAGATGGGGACAGGGGATCCTACGAG. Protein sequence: CSARDGDRGSYE. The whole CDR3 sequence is CSARDGDRGSYEQYF.

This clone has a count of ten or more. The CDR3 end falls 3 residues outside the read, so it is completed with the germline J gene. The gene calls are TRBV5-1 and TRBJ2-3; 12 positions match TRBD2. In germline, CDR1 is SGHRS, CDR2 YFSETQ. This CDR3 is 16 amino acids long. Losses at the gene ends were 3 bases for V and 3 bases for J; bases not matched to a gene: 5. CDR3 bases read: TGCGCCAGCAGCTCCTGGACTAGCGGGAATACAGATACG. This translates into CASSSWTSGNTDT. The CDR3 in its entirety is CASSSWTSGNTDTQYF. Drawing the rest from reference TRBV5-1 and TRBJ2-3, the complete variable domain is KAGVTQTPRYLIKTRGQQVTLSCSPISGHRSVSWYQQTPGQGLQFLFEYFSETQRNKGNFPGRFSGRQFSNSRSEMNVSTLELGDSALYLCASSSWTSGNTDTQYFGPGTRLTVL.

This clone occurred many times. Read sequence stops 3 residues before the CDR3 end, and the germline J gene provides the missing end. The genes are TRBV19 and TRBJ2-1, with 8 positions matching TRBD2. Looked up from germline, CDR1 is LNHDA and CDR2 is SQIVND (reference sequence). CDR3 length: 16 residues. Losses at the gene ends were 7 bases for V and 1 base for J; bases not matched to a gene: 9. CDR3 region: CASTRKREWSYNEQFF. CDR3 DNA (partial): TGTGCCAGTACCAGAAAGCGGGAGTGGTCCTACAATGAG.

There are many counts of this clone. This CDR3 reads CASSLSAANTEAFF. CDR3 DNA, as far as it was read: TGCGCCAGCAGCTTGAGCGCAGCTAATACTGAA. The chain links TRBV5-1 to TRBJ1-1; D uncertain. The read ends 3 residues early relative to the CDR3; the germline J gene fills the gap. V was shortened by 1 base and J by 5 bases, with 12 bases between the two germline ends. This CDR3 comprises 14 residues. Germline CDR1 SGHRS, CDR2 YFSETQ.

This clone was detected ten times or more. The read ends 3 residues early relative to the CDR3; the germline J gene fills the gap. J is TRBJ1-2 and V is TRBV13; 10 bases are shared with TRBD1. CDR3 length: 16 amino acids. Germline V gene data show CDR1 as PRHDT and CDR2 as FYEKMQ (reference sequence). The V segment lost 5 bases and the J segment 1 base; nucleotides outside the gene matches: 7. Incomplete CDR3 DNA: TGTGCCAGCAGCCAACCCGGGACAGGGGATAACTATGGC. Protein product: CASSQPGTGDNYG. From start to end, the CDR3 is CASSQPGTGDNYGYTF.

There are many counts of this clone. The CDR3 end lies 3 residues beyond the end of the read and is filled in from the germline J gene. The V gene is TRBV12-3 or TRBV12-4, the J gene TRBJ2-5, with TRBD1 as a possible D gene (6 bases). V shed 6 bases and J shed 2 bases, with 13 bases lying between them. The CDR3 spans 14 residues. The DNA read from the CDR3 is TGTGCCAGCAGCTCCTGGGACAAGCAAGAGACC. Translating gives CASSSWDKQET. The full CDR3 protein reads CASSSWDKQETQYF.